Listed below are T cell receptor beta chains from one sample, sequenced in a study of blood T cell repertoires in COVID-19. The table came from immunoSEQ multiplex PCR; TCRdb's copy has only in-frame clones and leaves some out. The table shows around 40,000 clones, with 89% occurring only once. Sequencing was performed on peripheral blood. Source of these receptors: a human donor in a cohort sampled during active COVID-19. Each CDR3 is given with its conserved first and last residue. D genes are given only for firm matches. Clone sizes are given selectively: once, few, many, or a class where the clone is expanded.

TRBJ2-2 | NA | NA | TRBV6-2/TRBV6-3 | CASSYRDSTGELFF | TGTGCCAGCAGTTACCGTGACTCGACCGGGGAGCTGTTTTTT
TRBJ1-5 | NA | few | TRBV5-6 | CASSLRGVASPQHF | TGTGCCAGCAGCTTGCGCGGTGTGGCCTCGCCCCAGCATTTT
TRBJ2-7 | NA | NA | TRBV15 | CATSRDSRGPYEQYF | TGTGCCACCAGCAGAGATAGCAGGGGTCCATACGAGCAGTACTTC
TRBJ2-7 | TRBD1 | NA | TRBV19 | CASSRDREGPYEQYF | TGTGCCAGTAGTAGGGACAGGGAAGGACCCTACGAGCAGTACTTC
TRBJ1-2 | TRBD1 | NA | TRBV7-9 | CASSPQTGSGYTF | TGTGCCAGCAGCCCACAGACAGGGAGTGGCTACACCTTC
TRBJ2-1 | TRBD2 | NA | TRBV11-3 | CASSSRSAGTYNEQFF | TGTGCCAGCAGCTCCCGCTCAGCGGGGACCTACAATGAGCAGTTCTTC
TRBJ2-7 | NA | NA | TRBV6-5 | CASSPRGAEPYEQYF | TGTGCCAGCAGCCCCAGGGGGGCGGAACCCTACGAGCAGTACTTC
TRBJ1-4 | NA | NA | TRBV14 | CASSRSLQKLFF | TGTGCCAGCAGCAGAAGTCTTCAGAAACTGTTTTTT
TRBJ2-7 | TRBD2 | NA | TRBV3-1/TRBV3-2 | CASSQKRGGTYEQYF | TGTGCCAGCAGCCAAAAGCGGGGGGGGACCTACGAGCAGTACTTC
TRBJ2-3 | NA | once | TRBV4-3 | CASSQSEGTDTQYF | TGCGCCAGCAGCCAGAGCGAGGGTACAGATACGCAGTATTTT
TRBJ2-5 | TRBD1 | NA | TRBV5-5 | CASQGAGRSETQYF | TGTGCCAGCCAGGGGGCGGGGCGCAGCGAGACCCAGTACTTC
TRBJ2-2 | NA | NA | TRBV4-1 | CASSPARTLTGELFF | TGCGCCAGCAGCCCCGCCCGGACACTCACCGGGGAGCTGTTTTTT
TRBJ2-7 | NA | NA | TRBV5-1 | CASSLGQTLADEQYF | TGCGCCAGCAGCTTGGGACAGACCCTCGCGGACGAGCAGTACTTC
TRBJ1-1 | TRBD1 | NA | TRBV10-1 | CASSGDREGRNTEAFF | TGCGCCAGCAGTGGGGACAGGGAGGGCAGGAACACTGAAGCTTTCTTT
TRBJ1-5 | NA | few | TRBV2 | CASGRDSTFQPQHF | TGTGCCAGCGGCCGTGATAGCACGTTTCAGCCCCAGCATTTT
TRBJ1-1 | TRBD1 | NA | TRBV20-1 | CSASKGGDTEAFF | TGCAGTGCCAGTAAAGGGGGCGACACTGAAGCTTTCTTT
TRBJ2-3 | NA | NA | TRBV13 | CASKGAGGPDTQYF | TGTGCCAGCAAGGGAGCGGGCGGCCCAGATACGCAGTATTTT
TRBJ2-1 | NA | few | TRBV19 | CASSMGSASTNEQFF | TGTGCCAGTAGTATGGGTTCGGCTAGCACCAATGAGCAGTTCTTC
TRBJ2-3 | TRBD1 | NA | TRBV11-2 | CASSFLRQGTQYF | TGTGCCAGCAGCTTCCTCCGACAGGGGACACAGTATTTT
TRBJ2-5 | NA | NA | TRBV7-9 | CASSLVLRSETQYF | TGTGCCAGCAGCTTAGTGTTGCGGTCTGAGACCCAGTACTTC
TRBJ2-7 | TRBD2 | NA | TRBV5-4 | CASSRSSGSYEQYF | TGTGCCAGCAGCCGGTCTAGCGGGAGCTACGAGCAGTACTTC
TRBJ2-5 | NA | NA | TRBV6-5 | CASSYSRGSQETQYF | TGTGCCAGCAGTTACTCGAGAGGGTCACAAGAGACCCAGTACTTC
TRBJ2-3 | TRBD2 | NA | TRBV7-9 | CASSFMASGMDTQYF | TGTGCCAGCAGCTTTATGGCTAGCGGGATGGATACGCAGTATTTT
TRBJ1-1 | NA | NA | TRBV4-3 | CASSQVWQENTEAFF | TGCGCCAGCAGCCAAGTTTGGCAGGAGAACACTGAAGCTTTCTTT
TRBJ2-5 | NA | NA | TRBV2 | CASEGGEETQYF | TGTGCCAGCGAGGGTGGGGAAGAGACCCAGTACTTC
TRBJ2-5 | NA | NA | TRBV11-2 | CASSPDSWETQYF | TGTGCCAGCAGCCCGGACTCGTGGGAGACCCAGTACTTC
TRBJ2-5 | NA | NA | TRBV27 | CASRHTGGQETQYF | TGTGCCAGCAGACATACCGGGGGCCAAGAGACCCAGTACTTC
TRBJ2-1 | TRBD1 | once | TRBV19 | CASSPETGLFYNEQFF | TGTGCCAGTAGTCCCGAGACAGGGTTGTTTTACAATGAGCAGTTCTTC
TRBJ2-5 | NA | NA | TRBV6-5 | CASSYSSGIQETQYF | TGTGCCAGCAGTTACTCGTCAGGGATCCAAGAGACCCAGTACTTC
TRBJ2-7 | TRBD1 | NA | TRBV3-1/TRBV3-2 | CASSQAAYRGSYEQYF | TGTGCCAGCAGCCAAGCCGCTTACAGGGGATCCTACGAGCAGTACTTC
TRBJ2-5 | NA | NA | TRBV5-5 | CASSLEQGRLKTQYF | TGTGCCAGCAGCTTGGAACAGGGTCGGTTAAAGACCCAGTACTTC
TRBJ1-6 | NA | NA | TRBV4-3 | CASSQDSAVEHSPLHF | TGCGCCAGCAGCCAAGATTCGGCGGTGGAGCATTCACCCCTCCACTTT
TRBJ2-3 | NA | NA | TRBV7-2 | CASSFSGSDTQYF | TGTGCCAGCAGCTTCTCCGGGTCAGATACGCAGTATTTT
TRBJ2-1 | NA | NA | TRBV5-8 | CASSYGYRSSYNEQFF | TGTGCCAGCAGCTATGGGTACAGGAGCTCCTACAATGAGCAGTTCTTC
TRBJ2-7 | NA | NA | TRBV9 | CASSVARAGSAGWEQYF | TGTGCCAGCAGCGTAGCTCGTGCGGGGTCGGCCGGGTGGGAGCAGTACTTC
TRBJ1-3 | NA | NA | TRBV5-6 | CASSFSGVGNTIYF | TGTGCCAGCAGCTTTTCCGGGGTCGGAAACACCATATATTTT
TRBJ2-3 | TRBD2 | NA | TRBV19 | CASSVLAESTDTQYF | TGTGCCAGTAGCGTTCTAGCGGAAAGCACAGATACGCAGTATTTT